This entry concerns a single T cell receptor beta chain. This clonotype has at least ten counts. There is no known antigen for this receptor. No much larger clone exists at a distance of one base, and base qualities are not known. Libraries of naive CD8 T cells were built from around 20,000 to 990,000 sorted cells, with 10%, 30% or 50% of the purified RNA used. On a BD FACSAria II, naive CD8 T cells were FACS-sorted as CD8+CD4-CCR7+CD45RA+ and collected into RLT Plus buffer. Detection sensitivity was tested by spiking Jurkat RNA equal to roughly ten TCR copies' worth into samples containing about 20,000-1,100,000 naive CD8 T cells. Enrichment of CD8 T cells was done with RosetteSep CD8+ T Cell Enrichment Cocktail plus Ficoll-Paque, and ACK red cell lysis came afterward. The data are from a study of molecular identifiers for immune sequencing clone quantification (dated by TCRdb to the late 2010s). With regard to the full study: In a replicate experiment, RNA from roughly 21,000 or 96,000 naive CD8 T cells was split into five aliquots, four of which were sequenced. This methods study used CD8 T cells to benchmark TCR RNA copy counting and molecular-identifier clustering-based TCR repertoire sequencing (MIDCIRS). On the study overall, not on this receptor specifically: Clones above 20 RNA copies held over 97% of molecules in CMV-specific effector cells but under 1% in naive cells. Around 2.9 recovered TCR RNA copies per cell were obtained by modeling, versus 9 to 10 by digital PCR, implying a capture efficiency of 25% to 30%. Without barcode sub-clustering, chimeric consensus sequences inflated TCR diversity; chimeras reached as high as 47%. The sizes of highly expanded clones could end up underestimated when identical TCR molecules share a barcode. Spiked-in Jurkat TCR RNA equivalent to a single cell was reported to be detectable even among approximately 1 million naive CD8 T cells. Naive libraries contained spiked-in Jurkat TCR RNA (approximately ten copies' worth), which is not part of the donor repertoire.

Clipping removes 0 bases from V and 4 bases from J, with 12 as the unmatched junction base count. The CDR3, cysteine through phenylalanine, is 19 amino acids long. The kept DNA is CDR3 alone, 57 bases in frame from the first base. CDR1 and CDR2, looked up from the germline V gene, are SGHDN and FVKESK. Library preparation used PCR. The listed sequencing device is NextSeq 500. Bulk TCR libraries were prepared as previously described, using TCR primers listed in Table S5. Total RNA was purified with the Qiagen AllPrep DNA/RNA kit. Reads from multiple sequencing runs of the same library were pooled before analysis. As for the authors' bioinformatics: Reads were retained only if the reads had an exact TCR constant sequence, and the retained reads were trimmed to 150 nt and grouped according to their 12-nt molecular barcodes. Within each barcode group, reads were sub-clustered at a 15% Levenshtein threshold, and quality-weighted consensus sequences were built per RNA molecule. Non-functional sequences were filtered out, along with any lower-count sequence sitting one edit away from another sequence. On the basis of fitting two negative binomial distributions, barcode sub-clusters with fewer than 20% of the maximum read count were discarded. TCRdb's own reprocessing of the public reads used fastp at Q25 and MiXCR and kept productive beta chains. Every distinct CDR3 protein forms one entry, paired with its most common genes and DNA. V and J calls and clone size were set by TCRdb, not the authors. Within this sample are hundreds of thousands of distinct CDR3 sequences, with over 25% of them counted one time only. The leading ten clones occupy about 0.81% of the sample.

The sequenced material came from naive CD8+ T cells from blood, with Jurkat cell RNA spiked in. The cell subset or site label here, explained by the study, means: FACS-sorted CD8+CD4-CCR7+CD45RA+ naive T cells. This TCR was sampled from a human donor in good health. Some libraries in this study had Jurkat cell RNA spiked in. The sequence joins TRBV14 to TRBJ2-3; 11 central bases correspond to TRBD2. The bases are TGTGCCAGCAGCCAAGACCCTCTAGCGGGGGGCCAATTCCCAGATACGCAGTATTTT. Translation gives CASSQDPLAGGQFPDTQYF.